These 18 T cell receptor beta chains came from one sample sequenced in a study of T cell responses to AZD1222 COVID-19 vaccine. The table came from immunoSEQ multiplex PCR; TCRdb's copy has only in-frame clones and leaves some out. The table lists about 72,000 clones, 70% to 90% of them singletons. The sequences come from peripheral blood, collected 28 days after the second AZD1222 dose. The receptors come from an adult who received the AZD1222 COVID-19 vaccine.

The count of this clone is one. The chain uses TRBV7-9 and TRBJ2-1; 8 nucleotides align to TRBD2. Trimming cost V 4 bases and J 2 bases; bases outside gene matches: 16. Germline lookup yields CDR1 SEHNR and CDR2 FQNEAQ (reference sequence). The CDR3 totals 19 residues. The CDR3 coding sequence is TGTGCCAGCAGCTCCTCCCCGAGACTAGCGAGAGTTACCTACAATGAGCAGTTCTTC. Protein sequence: CASSSSPRLARVTYNEQFF. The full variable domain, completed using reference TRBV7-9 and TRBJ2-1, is DTGVSQNPRHKITKRGQNVTFRCDPISEHNRLYWYRQTLGQGPEFLTYFQNEAQLEKSRLLSDRFSAERPKGSFSTLEIQRTEQGDSAMYLCASSSSPRLARVTYNEQFFGPGTRLTVL.

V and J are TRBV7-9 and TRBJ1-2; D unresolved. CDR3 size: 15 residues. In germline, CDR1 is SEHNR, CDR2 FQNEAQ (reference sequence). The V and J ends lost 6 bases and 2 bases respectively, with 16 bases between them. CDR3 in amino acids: CASSFNSRTNYGYTF. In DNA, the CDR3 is TGTGCCAGCAGTTTCAACAGCCGTACGAACTATGGCTACACCTTC.

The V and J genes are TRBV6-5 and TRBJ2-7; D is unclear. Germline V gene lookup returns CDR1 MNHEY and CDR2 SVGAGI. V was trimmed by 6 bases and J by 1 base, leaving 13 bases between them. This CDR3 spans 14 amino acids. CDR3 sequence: CASRLYLISYEQYF. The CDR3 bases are TGTGCCAGCAGACTATACTTGATTTCCTACGAGCAGTACTTC.

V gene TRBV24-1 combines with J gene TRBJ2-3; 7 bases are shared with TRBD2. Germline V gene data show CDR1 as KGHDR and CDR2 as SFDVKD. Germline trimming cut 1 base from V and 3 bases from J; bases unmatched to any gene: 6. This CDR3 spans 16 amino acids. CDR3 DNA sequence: TGTGCCACCAGTGATTTTCGCCTAGCGGAAACAGATACGCAGTATTTT. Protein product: CATSDFRLAETDTQYF.

CDR3: CASSLGTGAGTDTQYF. The CDR3 coding sequence is TGTGCCAGCAGTCTAGGAACAGGGGCGGGCACAGATACGCAGTATTTT. The V and J genes are TRBV6-2 or TRBV6-3 and TRBJ2-3, with 7 bases fitting TRBD1. The CDR3 runs to 16 residues. The V gene end was trimmed by 5 bases and the J gene end by 1 base; junction bases not matched to a gene: 9. Germline V gene lookup returns CDR1 MNHEY and CDR2 SVGEGT.

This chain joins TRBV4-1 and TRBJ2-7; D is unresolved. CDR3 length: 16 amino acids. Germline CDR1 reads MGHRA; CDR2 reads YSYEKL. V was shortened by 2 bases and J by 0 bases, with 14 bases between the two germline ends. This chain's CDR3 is CASSQSGPLLSYEQYF. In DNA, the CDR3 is TGCGCCAGCAGCCAATCGGGCCCGCTCCTCTCCTACGAGCAGTACTTC.

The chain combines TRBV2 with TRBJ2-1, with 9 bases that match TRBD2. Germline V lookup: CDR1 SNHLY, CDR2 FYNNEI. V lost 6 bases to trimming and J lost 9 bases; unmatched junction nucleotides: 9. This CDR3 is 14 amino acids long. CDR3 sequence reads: CASRAGLAGSEQFF. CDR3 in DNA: TGTGCCAGCAGGGCAGGGCTAGCGGGAAGTGAGCAGTTCTTC.

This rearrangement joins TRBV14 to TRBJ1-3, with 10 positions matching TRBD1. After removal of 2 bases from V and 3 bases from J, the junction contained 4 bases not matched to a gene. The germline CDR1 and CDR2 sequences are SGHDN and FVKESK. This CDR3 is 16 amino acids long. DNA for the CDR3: TGTGCCAGCAGCCAAAAGACAGGGGGCTTTGGAAACACCATATATTTT. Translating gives CASSQKTGGFGNTIYF.

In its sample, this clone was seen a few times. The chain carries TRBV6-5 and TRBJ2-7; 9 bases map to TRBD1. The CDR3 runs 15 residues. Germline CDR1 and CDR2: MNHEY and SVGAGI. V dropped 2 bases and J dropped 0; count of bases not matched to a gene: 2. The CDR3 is CASSYGQGTSYEQYF. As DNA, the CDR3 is TGTGCCAGCAGTTACGGACAGGGGACCTCCTACGAGCAGTACTTC.

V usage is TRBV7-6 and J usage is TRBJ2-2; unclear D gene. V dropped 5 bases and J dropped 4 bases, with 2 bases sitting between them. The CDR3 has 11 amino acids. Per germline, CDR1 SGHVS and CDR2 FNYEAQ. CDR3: CASSRTGELFF. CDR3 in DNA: TGTGCCAGCAGCCGCACCGGGGAGCTGTTTTTT.

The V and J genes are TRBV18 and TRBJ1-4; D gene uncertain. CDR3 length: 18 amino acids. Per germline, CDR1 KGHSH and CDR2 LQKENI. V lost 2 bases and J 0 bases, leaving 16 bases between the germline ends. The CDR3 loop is CASSPLIRAASTNEKLFF. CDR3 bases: TGTGCCAGCTCACCATTAATTCGGGCAGCATCAACTAATGAAAAACTGTTTTTT. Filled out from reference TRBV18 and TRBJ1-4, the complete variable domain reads NAGVMQNPRHLVRRRGQEARLRCSPMKGHSHVYWYRQLPEEGLKFMVYLQKENIIDESGMPKERFSAEFPKEGPSILRIQQVVRGDSAAYFCASSPLIRAASTNEKLFFGSGTQLSVL.

DNA for the CDR3: TGTGCCAGCAGTTTTATTAGCACAGATACGCAGTATTTT. It encodes CASSFISTDTQYF. The gene calls are TRBV27 and TRBJ2-3; no reliable D call. The V and J ends lost 3 bases and 0 bases respectively, with 4 bases between them. Germline V gives CDR1 MNHEY, CDR2 SMNVEV (reference sequence). This CDR3 is 13 amino acids long.

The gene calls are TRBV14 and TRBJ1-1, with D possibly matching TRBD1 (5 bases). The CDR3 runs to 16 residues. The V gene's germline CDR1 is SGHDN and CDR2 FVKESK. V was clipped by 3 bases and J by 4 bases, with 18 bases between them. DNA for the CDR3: TGTGCCAGCAGCCATGGGCGAGGGGCCGTGGGCACTGAAGCTTTCTTT. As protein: CASSHGRGAVGTEAFF.

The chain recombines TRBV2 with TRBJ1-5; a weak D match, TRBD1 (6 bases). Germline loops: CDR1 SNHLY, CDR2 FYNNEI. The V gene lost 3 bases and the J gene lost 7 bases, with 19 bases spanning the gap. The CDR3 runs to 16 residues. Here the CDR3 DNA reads TGTGCCAGCAGTGAGTATCCGGGGGGCGTCGGACAGCCCCAGCATTTT. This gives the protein CASSEYPGGVGQPQHF.

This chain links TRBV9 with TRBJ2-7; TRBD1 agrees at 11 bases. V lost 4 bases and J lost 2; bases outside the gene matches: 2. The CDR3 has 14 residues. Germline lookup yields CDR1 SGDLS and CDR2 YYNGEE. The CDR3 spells CASSLGQGAYEQYF. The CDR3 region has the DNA TGTGCCAGCAGCCTGGGACAGGGGGCCTACGAGCAGTACTTC.

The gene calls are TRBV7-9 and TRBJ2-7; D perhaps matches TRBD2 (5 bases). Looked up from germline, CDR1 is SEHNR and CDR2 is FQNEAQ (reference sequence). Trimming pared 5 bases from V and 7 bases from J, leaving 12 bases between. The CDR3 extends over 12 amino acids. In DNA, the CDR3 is TGTGCCAGCAGCCCGGTCGGGGAGGAGCAGTACTTC. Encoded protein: CASSPVGEEQYF. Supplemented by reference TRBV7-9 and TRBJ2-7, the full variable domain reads DTGVSQNPRHKITKRGQNVTFRCDPISEHNRLYWYRQTLGQGPEFLTYFQNEAQLEKSRLLSDRFSAERPKGSFSTLEIQRTEQGDSAMYLCASSPVGEEQYFGPGTRLTVT.

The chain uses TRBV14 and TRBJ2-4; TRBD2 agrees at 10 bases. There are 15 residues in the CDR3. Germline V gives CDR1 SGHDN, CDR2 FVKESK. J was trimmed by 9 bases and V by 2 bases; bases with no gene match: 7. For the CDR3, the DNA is TGTGCCAGCAGCCAATCCAGCGGGAGGGGGGGCATTCAGTACTTC. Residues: CASSQSSGRGGIQYF.

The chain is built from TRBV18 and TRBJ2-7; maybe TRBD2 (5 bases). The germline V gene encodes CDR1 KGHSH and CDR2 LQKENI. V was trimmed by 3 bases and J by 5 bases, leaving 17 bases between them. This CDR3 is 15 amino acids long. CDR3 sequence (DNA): TGTGCCAGCTCACCCACCGAGGGAATTGTGGACGAGCAGTACTTC. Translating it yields CASSPTEGIVDEQYF.